This T cell receptor (beta chain) was obtained from a study of blood T cell repertoires in COVID-19. Study in general: The United States, Italy and Spain supplied acute and convalescent COVID-19 samples. Sources were T cells, B-cell-depleted T cells, or PBMCs; the material itself was cDNA or gDNA.

The germline CDR1 and CDR2 sequences are MNHEY and SVGEGT. This CDR3 is 18 amino acids long. V gave up 6 bases and J gave up 0 bases; unmatched junction bases: 6. As originally analysed: Estimated nucleated cell counts came from reference gene primer amplification. Clones were read by immunoSEQ multiplex PCR, and TCRdb kept only the in-frame ones, dropping some. That table furnishes V, J and clone size, whereas the DNA furnished D and trimming. The repertoire holds 300,000 to 400,000 clones, approximately 90% seen once, with around 3.5% in the top ten. The gene calls are TRBV6-2 or TRBV6-3 and TRBJ2-6; 12 bases are shared with TRBD2. The TCR sequence derives from a woman between 18 and 29 years old who had recovered from COVID-19. Sequences were obtained from peripheral blood. The DNA of the CDR3 is TGTGCCAGCAGCACTAGCGGGAGGACCCGCTCTGGGGCCAACGTCCTGACTTTC. This gives the protein CASSTSGRTRSGANVLTF.